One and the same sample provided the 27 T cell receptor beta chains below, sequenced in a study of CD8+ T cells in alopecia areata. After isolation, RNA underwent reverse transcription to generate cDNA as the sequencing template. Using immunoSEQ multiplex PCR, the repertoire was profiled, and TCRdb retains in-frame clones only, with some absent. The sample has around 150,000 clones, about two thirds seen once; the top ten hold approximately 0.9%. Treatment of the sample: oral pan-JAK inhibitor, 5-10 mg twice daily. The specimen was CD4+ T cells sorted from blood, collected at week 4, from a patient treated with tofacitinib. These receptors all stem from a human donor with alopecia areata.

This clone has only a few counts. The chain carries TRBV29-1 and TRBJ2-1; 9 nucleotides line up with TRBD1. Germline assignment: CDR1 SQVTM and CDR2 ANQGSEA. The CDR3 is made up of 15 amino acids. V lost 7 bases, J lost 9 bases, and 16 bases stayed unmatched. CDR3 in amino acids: CSAVVVDRGAGEQFF. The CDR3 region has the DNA TGCAGCGCCGTAGTAGTGGACAGGGGAGCTGGTGAGCAGTTCTTC.

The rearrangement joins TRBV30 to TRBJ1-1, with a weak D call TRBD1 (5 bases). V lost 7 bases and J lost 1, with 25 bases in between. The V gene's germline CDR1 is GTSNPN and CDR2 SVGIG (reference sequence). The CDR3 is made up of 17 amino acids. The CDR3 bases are TGTGCCTCGGACACTGGACAAAAACGAAGCGCGAACACTGAAGCTTTCTTT. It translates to CASDTGQKRSANTEAFF.

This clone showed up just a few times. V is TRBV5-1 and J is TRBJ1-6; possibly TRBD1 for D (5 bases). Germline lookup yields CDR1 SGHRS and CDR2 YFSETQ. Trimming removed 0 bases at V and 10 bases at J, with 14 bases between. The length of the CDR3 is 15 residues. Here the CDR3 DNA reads TGCGCCAGCAGCTTGGAGTCGCAGGGAACGTCACCCCTCCACTTT. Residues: CASSLESQGTSPLHF.

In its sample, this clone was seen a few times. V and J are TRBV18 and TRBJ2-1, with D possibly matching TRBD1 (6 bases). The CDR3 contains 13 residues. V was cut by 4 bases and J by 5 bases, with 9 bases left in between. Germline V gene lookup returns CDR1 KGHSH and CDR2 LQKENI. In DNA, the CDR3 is TGTGCCAGCTCACGGACAGAAGACAATGAGCAGTTCTTC. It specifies CASSRTEDNEQFF.

For the CDR3, the DNA is TGTGCCATCAGTGAGGTCAGCTACGAGCAGTACTTC. Protein: CAISEVSYEQYF. This chain joins TRBV10-3 and TRBJ2-7; no reliable D call. Trimming removed 2 bases at V and 3 bases at J, with 5 bases between. The germline gives CDR1 ENHRY, CDR2 SYGVKD. CDR3 length: 12 amino acids.

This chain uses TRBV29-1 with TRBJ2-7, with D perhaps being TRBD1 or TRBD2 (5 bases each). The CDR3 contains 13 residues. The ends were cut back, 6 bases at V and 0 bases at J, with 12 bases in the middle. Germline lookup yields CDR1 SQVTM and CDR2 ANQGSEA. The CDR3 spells CSVGTELSYEQYF. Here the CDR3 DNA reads TGCAGCGTGGGGACGGAACTCTCCTACGAGCAGTACTTC.

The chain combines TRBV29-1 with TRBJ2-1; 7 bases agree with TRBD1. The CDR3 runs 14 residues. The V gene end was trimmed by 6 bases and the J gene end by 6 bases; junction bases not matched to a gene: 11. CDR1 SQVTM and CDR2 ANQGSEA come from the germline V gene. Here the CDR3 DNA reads TGCAGCGTGTCGGGGACAGCCCCGGGCAATGAGCAGTTCTTC. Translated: CSVSGTAPGNEQFF.

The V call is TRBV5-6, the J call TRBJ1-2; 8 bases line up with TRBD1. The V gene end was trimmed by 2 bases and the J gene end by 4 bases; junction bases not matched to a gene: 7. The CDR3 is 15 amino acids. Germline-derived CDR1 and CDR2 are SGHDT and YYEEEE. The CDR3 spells CASSFRRTGSYGYTF. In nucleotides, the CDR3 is TGTGCCAGCAGCTTCCGCCGGACAGGGAGCTATGGCTACACCTTC.

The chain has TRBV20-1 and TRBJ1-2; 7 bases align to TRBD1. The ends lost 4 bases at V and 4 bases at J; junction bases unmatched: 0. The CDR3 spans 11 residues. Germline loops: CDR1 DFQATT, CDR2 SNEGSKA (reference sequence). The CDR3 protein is CSANRGYGYTF. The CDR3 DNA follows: TGCAGTGCTAACAGGGGCTATGGCTACACCTTC.

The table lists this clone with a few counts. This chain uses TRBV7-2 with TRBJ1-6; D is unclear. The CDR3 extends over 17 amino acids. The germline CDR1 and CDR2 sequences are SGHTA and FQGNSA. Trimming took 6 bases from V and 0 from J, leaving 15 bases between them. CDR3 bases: TGTGCCAGCAGGCGTGGGGAGGGCCGCTCCTATAATTCACCCCTCCACTTT. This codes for CASRRGEGRSYNSPLHF.

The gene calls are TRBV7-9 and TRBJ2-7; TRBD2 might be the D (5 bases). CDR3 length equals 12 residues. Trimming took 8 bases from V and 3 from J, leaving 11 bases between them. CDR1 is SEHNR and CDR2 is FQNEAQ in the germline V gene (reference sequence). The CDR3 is CASLGRDYEQYF. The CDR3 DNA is TGTGCCAGCCTTGGACGGGACTACGAGCAGTACTTC.

CDR3 coding DNA: TGTGCCTGGGCAAGAGACAGCGGCAATCAGCCCCAGCATTTT. Amino acid sequence: CAWARDSGNQPQHF. The J gene is TRBJ1-5, the V gene TRBV30, with D perhaps matching TRBD1 (5 bases). Per germline, CDR1 GTSNPN and CDR2 SVGIG (reference sequence). Trimming removed 5 bases at V and 2 bases at J, with 13 bases between. The CDR3 runs 14 residues.

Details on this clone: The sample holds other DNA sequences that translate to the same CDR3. CDR3 in DNA: TGCAGCGTTTCGACAGGGAACACTGAAGCTTTCTTT. Its translation: CSVSTGNTEAFF. The chain couples TRBV29-1 to TRBJ1-1, with D perhaps matching TRBD1 (6 bases). V was clipped by 5 bases and J by 1 base, with 8 bases between them. Germline V gene lookup returns CDR1 SQVTM and CDR2 ANQGSEA. The CDR3 sequence is 12 residues long.

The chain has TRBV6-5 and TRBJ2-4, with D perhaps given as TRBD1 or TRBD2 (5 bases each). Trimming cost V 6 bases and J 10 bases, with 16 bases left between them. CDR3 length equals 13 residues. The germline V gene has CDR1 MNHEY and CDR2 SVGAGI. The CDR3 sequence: CASSLGPGRIQYF. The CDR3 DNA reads TGTGCCAGCAGCTTGGGACCCGGGCGGATTCAGTACTTC.

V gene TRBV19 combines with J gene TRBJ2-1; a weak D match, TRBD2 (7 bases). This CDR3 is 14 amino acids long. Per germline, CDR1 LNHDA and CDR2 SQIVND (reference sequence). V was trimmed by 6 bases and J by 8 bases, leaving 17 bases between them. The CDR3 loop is CASSPLGGAHEQFF. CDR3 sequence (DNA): TGTGCCAGTAGCCCCCTGGGGGGGGCCCATGAGCAGTTCTTC. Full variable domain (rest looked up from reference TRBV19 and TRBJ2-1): DGGITQSPKYLFRKEGQNVTLSCEQNLNHDAMYWYRQDPGQGLRLIYYSQIVNDFQKGDIAEGYSVSREKKESFPLTVTSAQKNPTAFYLCASSPLGGAHEQFFGPGTRLTVL.

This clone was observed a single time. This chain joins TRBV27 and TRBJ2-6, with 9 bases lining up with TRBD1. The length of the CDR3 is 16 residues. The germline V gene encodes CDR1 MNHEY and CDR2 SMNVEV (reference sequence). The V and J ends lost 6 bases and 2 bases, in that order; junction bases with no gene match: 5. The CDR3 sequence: CASSLDRGAGANVLTF. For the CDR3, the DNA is TGTGCCAGCAGCTTGGACAGGGGAGCTGGGGCCAACGTCCTGACTTTC.

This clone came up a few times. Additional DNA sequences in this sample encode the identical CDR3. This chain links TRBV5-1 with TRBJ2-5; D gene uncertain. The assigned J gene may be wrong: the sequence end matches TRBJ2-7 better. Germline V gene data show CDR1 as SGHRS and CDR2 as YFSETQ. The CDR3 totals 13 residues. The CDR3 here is CASSLEGRYEQYF. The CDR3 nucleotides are TGCGCCAGCAGCTTGGAGGGTAGGTACGAGCAGTACTTC.

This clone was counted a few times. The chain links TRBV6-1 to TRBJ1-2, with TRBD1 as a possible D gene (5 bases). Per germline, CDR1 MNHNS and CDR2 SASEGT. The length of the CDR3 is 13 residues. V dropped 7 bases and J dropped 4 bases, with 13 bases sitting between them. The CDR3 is CASNLGQSYGYTF. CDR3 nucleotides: TGTGCCAGCAACCTGGGGCAGTCCTATGGCTACACCTTC.

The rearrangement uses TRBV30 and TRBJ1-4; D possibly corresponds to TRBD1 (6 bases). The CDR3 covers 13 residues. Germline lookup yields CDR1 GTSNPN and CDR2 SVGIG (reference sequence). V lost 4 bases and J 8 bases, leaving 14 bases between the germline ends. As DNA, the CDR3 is TGTGCCTGGACCCCGGGACAATCCGAAAAACTGTTTTTT. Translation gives CAWTPGQSEKLFF. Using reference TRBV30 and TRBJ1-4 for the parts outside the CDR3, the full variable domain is SQTIHQWPATLVQPVGSPLSLECTVEGTSNPNLYWYRQAAGRGLQLLFYSVGIGQISSEVPQNLSASRPQDRQFILSSKKLLLSDSGFYLCAWTPGQSEKLFFGSGTQLSVL.

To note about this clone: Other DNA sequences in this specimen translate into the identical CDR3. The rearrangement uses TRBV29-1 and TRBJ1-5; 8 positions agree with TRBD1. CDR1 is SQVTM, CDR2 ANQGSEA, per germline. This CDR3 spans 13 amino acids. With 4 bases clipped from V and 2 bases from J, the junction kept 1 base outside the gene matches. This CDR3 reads CSVAGGGNQPQHF. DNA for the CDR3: TGCAGCGTTGCAGGGGGCGGCAATCAGCCCCAGCATTTT.

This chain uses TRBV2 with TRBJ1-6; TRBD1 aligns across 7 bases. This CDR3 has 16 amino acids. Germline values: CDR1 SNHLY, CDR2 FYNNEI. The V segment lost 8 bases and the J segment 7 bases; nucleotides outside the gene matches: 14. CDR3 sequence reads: CASLDLRTGWNSPLHF. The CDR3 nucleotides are TGTGCCAGCCTGGACCTTAGGACAGGCTGGAATTCACCCCTCCACTTT.

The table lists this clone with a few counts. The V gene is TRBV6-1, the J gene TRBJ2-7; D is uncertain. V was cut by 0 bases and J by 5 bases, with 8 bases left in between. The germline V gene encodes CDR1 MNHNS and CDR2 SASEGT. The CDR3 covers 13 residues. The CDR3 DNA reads TGTGCCAGCAGTGAAGCTGGCACGGACGAGCAGTACTTC. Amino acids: CASSEAGTDEQYF.

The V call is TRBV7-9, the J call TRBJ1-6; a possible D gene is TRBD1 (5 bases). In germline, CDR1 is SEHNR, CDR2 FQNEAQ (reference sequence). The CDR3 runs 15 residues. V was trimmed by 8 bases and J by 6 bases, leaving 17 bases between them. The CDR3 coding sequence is TGTGCCAGCCAGCGGGGGTCCCGTAGTAATTCACCCCTCCACTTT. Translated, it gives CASQRGSRSNSPLHF.

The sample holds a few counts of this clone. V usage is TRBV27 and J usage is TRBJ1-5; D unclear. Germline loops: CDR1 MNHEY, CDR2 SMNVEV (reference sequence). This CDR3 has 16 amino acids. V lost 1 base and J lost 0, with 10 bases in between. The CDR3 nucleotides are TGTGCCAGCAGTTTATTGGCGGCGGATAGCAATCAGCCCCAGCATTTT. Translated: CASSLLAADSNQPQHF.

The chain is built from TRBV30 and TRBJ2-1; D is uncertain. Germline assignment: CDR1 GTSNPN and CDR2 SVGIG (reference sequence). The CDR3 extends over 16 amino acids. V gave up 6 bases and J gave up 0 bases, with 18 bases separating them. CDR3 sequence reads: CACTPFDSSSYNEQFF. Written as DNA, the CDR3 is TGTGCCTGCACTCCCTTCGACTCCAGCTCCTACAATGAGCAGTTCTTC.

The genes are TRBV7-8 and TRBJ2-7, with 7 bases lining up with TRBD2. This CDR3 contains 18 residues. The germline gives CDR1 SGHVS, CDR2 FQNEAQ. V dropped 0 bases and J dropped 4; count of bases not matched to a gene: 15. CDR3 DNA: TGTGCCAGCAGCTTAGCGCGGGTTCTCGCGGGGGAGAGGTACGAGCAGTACTTC. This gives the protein CASSLARVLAGERYEQYF.

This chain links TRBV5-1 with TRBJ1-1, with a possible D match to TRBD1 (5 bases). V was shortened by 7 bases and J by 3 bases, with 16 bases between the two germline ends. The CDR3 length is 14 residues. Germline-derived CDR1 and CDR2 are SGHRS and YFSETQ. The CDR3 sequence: CASRGFSIDTEAFF. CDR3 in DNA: TGCGCCAGCCGGGGGTTCTCGATAGACACTGAAGCTTTCTTT.